This T cell receptor (beta chain) was profiled in a study of blood T cell repertoires in COVID-19. Study-level information: Both acute and convalescent COVID-19 samples were obtained from the United States, Italy and Spain.

This CDR3 is built from 15 residues. CDR1 is LGHDT and CDR2 is YNNKEL in the germline V gene (reference sequence). Deletions cut 1 base from V and 2 bases from J, with 12 bases between. While infection was still active, Seattle patients were enrolled and then followed longitudinally. This clone was observed a single time. Per the study methods: Nucleated cell counts were estimated from reference gene primer amplification. Sequencing was performed with immunoSEQ multiplex PCR; in TCRdb, only in-frame clones are kept and a portion is missing. The DNA was the basis for D and trimming; V, J and clone size are from that table. The sample lists 250,000 to 300,000 clones, 85% to 90% seen once, with over 9% in the top ten.

This TCR was sampled from a woman aged 30 to 39 with COVID-19, enrolled during active disease. What was sequenced was peripheral blood. The chain recombines TRBV3-1 (or the pseudogene TRBV3-2) with TRBJ2-7, with D perhaps matching TRBD2 (6 bases). This CDR3 is CASSQGRGWTYEQYF. The CDR3 DNA reads TGTGCCAGCAGCCAAGGGAGGGGTTGGACCTACGAGCAGTACTTC.